A single sample is the source of the 22 T cell receptor beta chains below, sequenced in a study of shared clonotypes between healthy human individuals. Clones were sequenced by immunoSEQ multiplex PCR, and TCRdb holds only the in-frame ones, with some missing. The profile covers around 510,000 clones, with roughly 95% appearing a single time and under 0.065% taken by the ten largest. Sequencing was carried out using naive CD4+ T cells sorted from blood. Subset noted: CD45RA+ positively selected. These receptors all come from a woman between 25 and 40 years old in good health.

V gene TRBV2 combines with J gene TRBJ1-4; D remains ambiguous. The CDR3 is 12 amino acids. Trimming stripped 7 bases from V and 5 bases from J, with 8 bases between. Germline loops: CDR1 SNHLY, CDR2 FYNNEI. The DNA of the CDR3 is TGTGCCAGCACGCAGGAGAATGAAAAACTGTTTTTT. The encoded protein is CASTQENEKLFF.

The J gene is TRBJ2-3, the V gene TRBV28; D remains ambiguous. With 3 bases removed from V and 0 bases from J, the gap between germline ends came to 4 bases. The germline V gene encodes CDR1 MDHEN and CDR2 SYDVKM. CDR3 size: 13 residues. CDR3 sequence (DNA): TGTGCCAGCAGTTTCCAGAGCACAGATACGCAGTATTTT. It encodes CASSFQSTDTQYF.

This clone was picked up a small number of times. The V call is TRBV6-6, the J call TRBJ2-1; 8 positions agree with TRBD1. This CDR3 comprises 14 residues. With V trimmed by 6 bases and J by 3 bases, 4 bases remained unmatched. CDR1 is MNHNY, CDR2 SVGAGI, per germline (reference sequence). CDR3 nucleotide sequence: TGTGCCAGCAGCCACAGGGGGATCTACAATGAGCAGTTCTTC. Translating it yields CASSHRGIYNEQFF.

The rearrangement links TRBV4-2 to TRBJ2-7; D remains unclear. Trimming stripped 0 bases from V and 3 bases from J, with 12 bases between. This CDR3 is 15 amino acids long. The germline gives CDR1 LGHNA, CDR2 YNFKEQ. Here the CDR3 reads CASSQDNALSYEQYF. CDR3 bases: TGTGCCAGCAGCCAAGATAACGCCCTCAGCTACGAGCAGTACTTC.

The V gene is TRBV15, the J gene TRBJ2-1; D gene ambiguous. Germline V gene data show CDR1 as LNHNV and CDR2 as YYDKDF (reference sequence). The CDR3 totals 16 residues. The V gene lost 2 bases and the J gene lost 0 bases, with 11 bases spanning the gap. CDR3 residues: CATSRSRLDSYNEQFF. DNA for the CDR3: TGTGCCACCAGCAGATCAAGACTTGACTCCTACAATGAGCAGTTCTTC.

The chain has TRBV7-6 and TRBJ2-7; 7 bases line up with TRBD2. Germline V CDR1 and CDR2: SGHVS, FNYEAQ. V was pared by 1 base and J by 0 bases, with 3 bases of the junction left unmatched. This CDR3 has 15 residues. The CDR3 DNA reads TGTGCCAGCAGCTTAGGGGCGGGAGTCTCCTACGAGCAGTACTTC. As protein: CASSLGAGVSYEQYF. Full variable domain (rest looked up from reference TRBV7-6 and TRBJ2-7): GAGVSQSPRYKVTKRGQDVALRCDPISGHVSLYWYRQALGQGPEFLTYFNYEAQQDKSGLPNDRFSAERPEGSISTLTIQRTEQRDSAMYRCASSLGAGVSYEQYFGPGTRLTVT.

This clone was observed a few times. V usage is TRBV10-2 and J usage is TRBJ1-3, with D unclear. CDR3 length equals 13 residues. V lost 3 bases to trimming and J lost 0 bases, with 3 bases between them. From germline, CDR1 is WSHSY and CDR2 SAAADI. This chain's CDR3 is CASSDGSGNTIYF. CDR3 sequence (DNA): TGCGCCAGCAGTGACGGCTCTGGAAACACCATATATTTT.

The chain joins TRBV19 to TRBJ2-7, with TRBD2 matching 7 bases. With 3 bases clipped from V and 5 bases from J, the junction kept 7 bases outside the gene matches. The CDR3 length is 14 residues. From germline, CDR1 is LNHDA and CDR2 SQIVND (reference sequence). This chain's CDR3 is CASSIAGGSHEQYF. Here the CDR3 DNA reads TGTGCCAGTAGTATCGCTGGCGGGAGCCACGAGCAGTACTTC.

This clone has just one count. The CDR3 sequence is CASSPPGRTSRYEQYF. CDR3 bases: TGCGCCAGCAGCCCCCCAGGCAGGACTAGCAGGTACGAGCAGTACTTC. The chain employs TRBV4-1 and TRBJ2-7; 8 bases align to TRBD2. Trimming cost V 4 bases and J 4 bases; bases outside gene matches: 12. Looked up from germline, CDR1 is MGHRA and CDR2 is YSYEKL. The CDR3 runs 16 residues.

V usage is TRBV29-1 and J usage is TRBJ1-5; no firm D call. Germline V CDR1 and CDR2: SQVTM, ANQGSEA. The V gene lost 8 bases and the J gene lost 7 bases, with 15 bases spanning the gap. The CDR3 is made up of 12 amino acids. CDR3 in amino acids: CSYKGIDQPQHF. The CDR3 region has the DNA TGCAGCTACAAGGGTATTGACCAGCCCCAGCATTTT.

The rearrangement links TRBV7-9 to TRBJ2-3; D is unclear. The CDR3 sequence is 16 residues long. The germline V gene has CDR1 SEHNR and CDR2 FQNEAQ (reference sequence). V was clipped by 1 base and J by 3 bases, with 14 bases between them. CDR3 amino acids: CASSLDLSTLTDTQYF. CDR3 nucleotide sequence: TGTGCCAGCAGCTTAGATTTGAGCACCCTAACAGATACGCAGTATTTT.

V gene TRBV6-1 combines with J gene TRBJ1-2; D call uncertain. Per the germline V gene, CDR1 is MNHNS and CDR2 is SASEGT. This CDR3 is built from 13 residues. The V end lost 4 bases, the J end lost 8 bases, and 14 bases lay between the germline ends. DNA of the CDR3: TGTGCCAGCAGTGTGGAGGGAGTCGGGGGCTACACCTTC. Encoded protein: CASSVEGVGGYTF.

The chain joins TRBV7-8 to TRBJ1-5; D call uncertain. The CDR3 is made up of 16 amino acids. Trimming removed 3 bases at V and 0 bases at J, with 12 bases between. Germline values: CDR1 SGHVS, CDR2 FQNEAQ. In DNA form, the CDR3 reads TGTGCCAGCAGCTTGGAAGGCGTTTATAGCAATCAGCCCCAGCATTTT. It specifies CASSLEGVYSNQPQHF.

The gene calls are TRBV4-1 and TRBJ2-7; D possibly corresponds to TRBD2 (6 bases). Germline V CDR1 and CDR2: MGHRA, YSYEKL. The CDR3 totals 17 residues. Trimming removed 0 bases from V and 0 bases from J, with 15 bases in between. The CDR3 here is CASSQDATVADSYEQYF. As DNA, the CDR3 is TGCGCCAGCAGCCAAGATGCAACGGTAGCGGACTCCTACGAGCAGTACTTC.

The chain uses TRBV6-5 and TRBJ2-2; D may correspond to TRBD1 or TRBD2 (5 bases each). Germline assignment: CDR1 MNHEY and CDR2 SVGAGI. The CDR3 runs 12 residues. The V gene lost 2 bases and the J gene lost 8 bases, with 6 bases spanning the gap. The CDR3: CASSYGGGELFF. The CDR3 DNA reads as TGTGCCAGCAGTTACGGGGGAGGGGAGCTGTTTTTT.

V usage is TRBV29-1 and J usage is TRBJ1-2; 8 bases fit TRBD1. The CDR3 spans 15 residues. V lost 2 bases, J lost 5 bases, and 10 bases stayed unmatched. The V gene's germline CDR1 is SQVTM and CDR2 ANQGSEA. CDR3 residues: CSVEWWSGGAYGYTF. The CDR3 DNA reads as TGCAGCGTTGAATGGTGGTCAGGGGGCGCTTATGGCTACACCTTC.

The DNA for the CDR3 is TGTGCCAGCACATCGGCACGGGTTCTCTACGAGCAGTACTTC. Translating gives CASTSARVLYEQYF. The rearrangement links TRBV7-9 to TRBJ2-7; unclear D gene. V was clipped by 7 bases and J by 3 bases, with 16 bases between them. Germline assignment: CDR1 SEHNR and CDR2 FQNEAQ (reference sequence). The CDR3 covers 14 residues.

V is TRBV7-9 and J is TRBJ2-7; TRBD2 agrees at 10 bases. With V trimmed by 4 bases and J by 2 bases, 14 bases remained unmatched. The CDR3 is 18 residues long. Germline lookup yields CDR1 SEHNR and CDR2 FQNEAQ (reference sequence). CDR3 sequence: CASSSPRGSSGRTYEQYF. In DNA form, the CDR3 reads TGTGCCAGCAGCTCCCCCCGCGGGAGTAGCGGGAGGACCTACGAGCAGTACTTC.

The chain recombines TRBV12-5 with TRBJ1-6, with D possibly TRBD1 on 5 matching bases. CDR3 length: 16 residues. Germline-derived CDR1 and CDR2 are LGHNT and FRNRAP. V was pared by 4 bases and J by 9 bases, with 19 bases between. CDR3 residues: CASGWMVGEVVSPLHF. The CDR3 DNA reads TGTGCTAGTGGTTGGATGGTAGGGGAGGTAGTTTCACCCCTCCACTTT.

J is TRBJ2-5 and V is TRBV4-1; D is undetermined. This CDR3 has 13 residues. Per germline, CDR1 MGHRA and CDR2 YSYEKL. Trimming pared 4 bases from V and 3 bases from J, leaving 9 bases between. The CDR3 sequence: CASSPDWKETQYF. The CDR3 region has the DNA TGCGCCAGCAGCCCAGACTGGAAAGAGACCCAGTACTTC.

A single count supports this clone. This chain uses TRBV4-1 with TRBJ2-6; D possibly corresponds to TRBD1 (6 bases). The V end lost 4 bases, the J end lost 4 bases, and 11 bases lay between the germline ends. Germline values: CDR1 MGHRA, CDR2 YSYEKL. The CDR3 runs 15 residues. For the CDR3, the DNA is TGCGCCAGCAGCCTGGTGGGGGCAGGGGCCAACGTCCTGACTTTC. Its translation: CASSLVGAGANVLTF.

This clone was seen a single time. The chain employs TRBV11-1 and TRBJ2-7, with 7 bases aligning to TRBD1. The trim removed 0 bases at V and 0 bases at J, leaving 5 bases unmatched. Germline CDR1 is SGHAT and CDR2 is FQDESV (reference sequence). The CDR3 sequence is 16 residues long. CDR3 DNA: TGTGCCAGCAGCTTAGCCCCGACAGGGCCCTCCTACGAGCAGTACTTC. Amino acid sequence: CASSLAPTGPSYEQYF.